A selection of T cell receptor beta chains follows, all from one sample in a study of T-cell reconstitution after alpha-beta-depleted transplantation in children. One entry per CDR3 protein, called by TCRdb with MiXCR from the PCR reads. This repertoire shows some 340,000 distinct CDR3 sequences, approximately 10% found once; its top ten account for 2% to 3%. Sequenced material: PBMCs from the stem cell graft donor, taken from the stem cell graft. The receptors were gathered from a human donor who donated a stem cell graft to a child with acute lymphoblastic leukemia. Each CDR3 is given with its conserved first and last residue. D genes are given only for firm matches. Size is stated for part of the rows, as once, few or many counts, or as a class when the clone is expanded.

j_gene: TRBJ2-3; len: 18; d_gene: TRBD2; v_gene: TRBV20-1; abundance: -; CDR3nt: TGCAGTGCTAGTCTCCTAGCGGATTTCCTCTACGGCACAGATACGCAGTATTTT; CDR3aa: CSASLLADFLYGTDTQYF
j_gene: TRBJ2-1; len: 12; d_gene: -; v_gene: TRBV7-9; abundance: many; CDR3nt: TGTGCCAGCAGCTTAGAAGGGACCGAGCAGTTCTTC; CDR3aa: CASSLEGTEQFF
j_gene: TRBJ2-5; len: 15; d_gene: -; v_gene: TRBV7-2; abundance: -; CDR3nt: TGTGCCAGCAGCTTAGTGCGTTCGGTGCAAGAGACCCAGTACTTC; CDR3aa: CASSLVRSVQETQYF
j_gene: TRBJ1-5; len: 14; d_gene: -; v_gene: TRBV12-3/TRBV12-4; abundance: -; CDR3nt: TGTGCCAGCAGTCCTAATCCAGGGAATCAGCCCCAGCATTTT; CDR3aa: CASSPNPGNQPQHF
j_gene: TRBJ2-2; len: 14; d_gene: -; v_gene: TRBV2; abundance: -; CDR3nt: TGTGCCAGCAGTGATCTGGGGAACACCGGGGAGCTGTTTTTT; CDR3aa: CASSDLGNTGELFF
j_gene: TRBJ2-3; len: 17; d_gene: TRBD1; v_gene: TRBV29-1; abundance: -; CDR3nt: TGCAGCGTTGAAGATGCTAGAACAGGGGCCAGCACAGATACGCAGTATTTT; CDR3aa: CSVEDARTGASTDTQYF
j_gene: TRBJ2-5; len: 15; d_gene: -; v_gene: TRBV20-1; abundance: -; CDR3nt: TGCAGTGCTAGAGATCAGAGGTTCCGGCAAGAGACCCAGTACTTC; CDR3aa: CSARDQRFRQETQYF
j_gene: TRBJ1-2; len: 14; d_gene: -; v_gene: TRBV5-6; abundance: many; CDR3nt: TGTGCCAGCAGCTTGGCCGGACCTAACTATGGCTACACCTTC; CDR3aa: CASSLAGPNYGYTF
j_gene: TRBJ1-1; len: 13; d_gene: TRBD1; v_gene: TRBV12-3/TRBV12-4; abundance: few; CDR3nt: TGTGCCAGCAGTTGGGACAGGGAGGCTGAAGCTTTCTTT; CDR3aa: CASSWDREAEAFF
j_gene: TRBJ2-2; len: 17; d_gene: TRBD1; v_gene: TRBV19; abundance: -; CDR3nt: TGTGCCAGTAGTACTATCCCGGGACAGGGGAACACCGGGGAGCTGTTTTTT; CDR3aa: CASSTIPGQGNTGELFF
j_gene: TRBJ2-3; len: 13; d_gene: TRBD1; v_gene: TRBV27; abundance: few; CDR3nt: TGTGCCAGCAGGCAGGGGGCATCGGATACGCAGTATTTT; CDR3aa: CASRQGASDTQYF
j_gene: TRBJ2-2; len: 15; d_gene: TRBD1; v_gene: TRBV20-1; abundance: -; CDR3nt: TGCAGTGCCCAAACCGGGACAGCAAACACCGGGGAGCTGTTTTTT; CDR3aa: CSAQTGTANTGELFF
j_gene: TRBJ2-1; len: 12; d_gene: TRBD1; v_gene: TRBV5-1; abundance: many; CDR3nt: TGCGCCAGCAGCCACGGGACAGAGGAGCAGTTCTTC; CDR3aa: CASSHGTEEQFF
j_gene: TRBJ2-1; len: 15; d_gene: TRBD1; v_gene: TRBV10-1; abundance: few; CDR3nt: TGCGCCAGCAGCAGTAGGACAGGGGGCCGAAATGAGCAGTTCTTC; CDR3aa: CASSSRTGGRNEQFF
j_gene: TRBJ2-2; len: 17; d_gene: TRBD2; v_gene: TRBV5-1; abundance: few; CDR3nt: TGCGCCAGCAGCTCCTTACTAGCGGGAGCATCCACCGGGGAGCTGTTTTTT; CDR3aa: CASSSLLAGASTGELFF
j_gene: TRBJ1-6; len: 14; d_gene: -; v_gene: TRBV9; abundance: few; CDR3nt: TGTGCCAGCAGCGTAGGGGGGAACGATTCACCCCTCCACTTT; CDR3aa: CASSVGGNDSPLHF
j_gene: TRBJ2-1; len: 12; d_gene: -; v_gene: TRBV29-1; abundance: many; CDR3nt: TGCAGCGTTGATTCCAGGCGAAGTTCGCAGTTCTTC; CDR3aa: CSVDSRRSSQFF
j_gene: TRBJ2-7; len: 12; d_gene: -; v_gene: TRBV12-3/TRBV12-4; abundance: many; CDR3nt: TGTGCCAGCAGTCTCCGAAGGGGCGAGCAGTACTTC; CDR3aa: CASSLRRGEQYF
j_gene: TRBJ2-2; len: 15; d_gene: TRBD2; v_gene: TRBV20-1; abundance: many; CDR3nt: TGCAGTGCCAGGCCCAGCGGGGGGTTTGCCGGGGAGCTGTTTTTT; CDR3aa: CSARPSGGFAGELFF
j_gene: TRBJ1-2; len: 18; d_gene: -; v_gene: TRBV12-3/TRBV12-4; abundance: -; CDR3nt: TGTGCCAGCACCCTAGGGGGGGGGCTCCCGGGAACTAACTATGGCTACACCTTC; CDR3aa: CASTLGGGLPGTNYGYTF
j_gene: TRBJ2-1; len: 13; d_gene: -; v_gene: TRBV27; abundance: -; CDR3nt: TGTGCCAGCAGTCCATTAATGGGGAATGAGCAGTTCTTC; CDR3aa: CASSPLMGNEQFF
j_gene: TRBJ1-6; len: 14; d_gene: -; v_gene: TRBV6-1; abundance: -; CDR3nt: TGTGCCAGCAGTGAGATGGGCGTCGGATTCACCCTCCACTTT; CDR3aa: CASSEMGVGFTLHF
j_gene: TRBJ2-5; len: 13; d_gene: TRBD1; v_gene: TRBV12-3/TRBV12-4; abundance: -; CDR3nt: TGTGCCAGCAGCCTGGACAGGGCGAAGACCCAGTACTTC; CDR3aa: CASSLDRAKTQYF
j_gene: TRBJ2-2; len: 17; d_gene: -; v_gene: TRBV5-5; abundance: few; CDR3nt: TGTGCCAGCAGCTTGGTCGGGGGTAGCGCGAACACCGGGGAGCTGTTTTTT; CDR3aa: CASSLVGGSANTGELFF
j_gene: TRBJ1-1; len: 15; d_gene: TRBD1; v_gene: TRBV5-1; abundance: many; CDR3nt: TGCGCCAGCAACAGGGACAGATCTTCGAACACTGAAGCTTTCTTT; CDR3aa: CASNRDRSSNTEAFF
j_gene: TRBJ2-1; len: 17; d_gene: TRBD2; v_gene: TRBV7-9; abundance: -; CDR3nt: TGTGCCAGCAGCTCGTCGACTAGCGGGAACGCTTACAATGAGCAGTTCTTC; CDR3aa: CASSSSTSGNAYNEQFF
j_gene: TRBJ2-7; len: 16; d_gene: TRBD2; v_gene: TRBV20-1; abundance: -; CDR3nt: TGCAGTGCTAGAGATGATGGGGGGACTATCTACGTGGAGCAGTACTTC; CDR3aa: CSARDDGGTIYVEQYF
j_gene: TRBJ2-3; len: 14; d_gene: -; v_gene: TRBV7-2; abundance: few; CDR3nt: TGTGCCAGCACAAGCCAAAGCAGCACAGATACGCAGTATTTT; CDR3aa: CASTSQSSTDTQYF
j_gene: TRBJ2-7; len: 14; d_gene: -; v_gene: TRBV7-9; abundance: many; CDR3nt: TGTGCCAGCAGCCCAGTGGGACTCTCCTACGAGCAGTACTTC; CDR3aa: CASSPVGLSYEQYF
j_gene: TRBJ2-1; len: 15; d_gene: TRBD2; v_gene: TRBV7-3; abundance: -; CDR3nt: TGTGCCAGCAGCTCCCGGACTAGCTCCCCCAATGAGCAGTTCTTC; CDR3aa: CASSSRTSSPNEQFF
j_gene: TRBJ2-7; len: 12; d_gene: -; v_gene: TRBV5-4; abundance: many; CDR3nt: TGTGCCAGCAGCCTTCCGCTTGGCGAGCAGTACTTC; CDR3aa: CASSLPLGEQYF
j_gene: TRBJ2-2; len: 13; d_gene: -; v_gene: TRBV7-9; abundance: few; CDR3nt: TGTGCCAGCAGCTTTTCAGGGACCGGGGAGCTGTTTTTT; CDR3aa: CASSFSGTGELFF
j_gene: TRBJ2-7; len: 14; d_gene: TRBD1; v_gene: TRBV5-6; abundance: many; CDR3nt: TGTGCCAGCAGCCCCGGACAGGGGGCGCACGAGCAGTACTTC; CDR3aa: CASSPGQGAHEQYF
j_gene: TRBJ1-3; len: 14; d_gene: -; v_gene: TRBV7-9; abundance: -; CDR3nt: TGTGCCAGCGCTAGAACCCCCTCTGGAAACACCATATATTTT; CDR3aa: CASARTPSGNTIYF
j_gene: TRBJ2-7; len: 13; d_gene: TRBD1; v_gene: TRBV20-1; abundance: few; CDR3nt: TGCAGTGCTCCCAGGGGGCAAAGGGAAGGGCAGTACTTC; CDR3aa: CSAPRGQREGQYF
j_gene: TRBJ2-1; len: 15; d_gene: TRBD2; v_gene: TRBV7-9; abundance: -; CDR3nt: TGTGCCAGCAGCTTATCAGCGGGAGTACTGAATGAGCAGTTCTTC; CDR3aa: CASSLSAGVLNEQFF
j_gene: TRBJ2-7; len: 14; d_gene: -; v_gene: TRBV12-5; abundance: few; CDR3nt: TGTGCTAGTGGTTTGAGGGATGGAGTCTACGAGCAGTACTTC; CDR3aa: CASGLRDGVYEQYF
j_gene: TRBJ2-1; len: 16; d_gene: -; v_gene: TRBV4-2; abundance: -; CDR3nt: TGTGCCAGCAGCCAAGAGGCGGGATCCTCCTACAATGAGCAGTTCTTC; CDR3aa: CASSQEAGSSYNEQFF
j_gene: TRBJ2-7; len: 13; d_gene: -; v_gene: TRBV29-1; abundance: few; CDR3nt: TGCAGCGTTTCCGGGACCCTGAGCGACGAGCAGTACTTC; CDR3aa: CSVSGTLSDEQYF
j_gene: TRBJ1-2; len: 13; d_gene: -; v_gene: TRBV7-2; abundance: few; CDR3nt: TGTGCCAGCAGCTTAGTTACAAGTCGGGGCTACACCTTC; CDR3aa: CASSLVTSRGYTF
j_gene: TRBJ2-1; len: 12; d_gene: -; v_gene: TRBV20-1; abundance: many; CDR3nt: TGCAGTGCTAGAAGACAGATCAATGAGCAGTTCTTC; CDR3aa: CSARRQINEQFF
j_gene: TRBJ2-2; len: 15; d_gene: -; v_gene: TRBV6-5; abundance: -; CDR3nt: TGTGCCAGCAGGACTCGGACTATCGGGGCCGGGGAGCTGTTTTTT; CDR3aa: CASRTRTIGAGELFF
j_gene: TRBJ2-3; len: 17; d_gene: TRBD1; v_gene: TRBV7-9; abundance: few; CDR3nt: TGTGCCAGCAGCACAACCAGGACAGGAGGCCGCACAGATACGCAGTATTTT; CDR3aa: CASSTTRTGGRTDTQYF